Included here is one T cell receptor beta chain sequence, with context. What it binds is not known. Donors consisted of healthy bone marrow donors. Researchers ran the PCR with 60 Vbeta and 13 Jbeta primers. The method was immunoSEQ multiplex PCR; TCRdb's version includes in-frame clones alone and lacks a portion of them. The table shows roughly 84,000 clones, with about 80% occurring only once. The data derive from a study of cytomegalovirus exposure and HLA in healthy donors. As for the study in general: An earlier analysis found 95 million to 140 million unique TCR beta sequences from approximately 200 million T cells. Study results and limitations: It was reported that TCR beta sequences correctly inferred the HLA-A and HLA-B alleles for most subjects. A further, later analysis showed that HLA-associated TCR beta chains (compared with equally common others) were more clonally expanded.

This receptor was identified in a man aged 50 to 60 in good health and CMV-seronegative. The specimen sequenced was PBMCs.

CDR3 amino acids: CASSFMDRGGEKLFF. CDR3 nucleotides: TGCGCCAGCAGCTTTATGGACAGGGGGGGGGAAAAACTGTTTTTT. The rearrangement joins TRBV5-1 to TRBJ1-4, with 10 bases fitting TRBD1. This CDR3 region has 15 residues. Germline V gives CDR1 SGHRS, CDR2 YFSETQ. Germline trimming cut 2 bases from V and 8 bases from J; bases unmatched to any gene: 6.